The present T cell receptor (beta chain) was sequenced within a study of shared clonotypes between healthy human individuals. Study background: Each donor's CD8 memory used one plate, CD8 naive two, each CD4 subset three.

Profiled with immunoSEQ multiplex PCR; TCRdb holds only in-frame clones, not every one. The table includes roughly 1,800,000 clones, approximately 94% detected once. CD45RO negativity and positive selection for CCR7 defined naive CD8 cells, a population that excluded terminally differentiated effector memory CD45RA+ cells. The donor cohort consisted entirely of Caucasian adults residing in Nashville, Tennessee. The CDR3 extends over 13 amino acids. V gave up 4 bases and J gave up 4 bases, with 10 bases separating them. Germline values: CDR1 SGDLS, CDR2 YYNGEE. Sequencing was performed on naive CD8+ T cells sorted from blood. The chain combines TRBV9 with TRBJ2-3; the D call may be TRBD1 or TRBD2 (5 bases each). This clonotype was sampled from a man younger than 35 in good health. The CDR3 DNA sequence: TGTGCCAGCAGCCCCGGGACCCCAGATACGCAGTATTTT. Its protein is CASSPGTPDTQYF.